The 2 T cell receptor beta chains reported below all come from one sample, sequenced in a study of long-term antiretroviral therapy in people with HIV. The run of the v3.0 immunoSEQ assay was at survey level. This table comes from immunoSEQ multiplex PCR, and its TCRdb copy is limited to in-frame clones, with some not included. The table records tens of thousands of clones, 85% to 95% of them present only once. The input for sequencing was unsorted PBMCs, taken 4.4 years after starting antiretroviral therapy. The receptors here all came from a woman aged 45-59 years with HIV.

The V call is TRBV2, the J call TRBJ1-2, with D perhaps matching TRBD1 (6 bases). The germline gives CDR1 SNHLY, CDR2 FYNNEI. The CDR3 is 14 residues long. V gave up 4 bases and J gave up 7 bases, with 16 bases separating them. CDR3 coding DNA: TGTGCCAGCAGTGGTTATTCGGGGGCCGGTGGCTACACCTTC. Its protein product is CASSGYSGAGGYTF.

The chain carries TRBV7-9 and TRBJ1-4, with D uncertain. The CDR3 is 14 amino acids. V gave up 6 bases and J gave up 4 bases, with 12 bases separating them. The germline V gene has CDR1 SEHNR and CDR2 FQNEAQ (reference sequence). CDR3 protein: CASSSLVGNEKLFF. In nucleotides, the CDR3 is TGTGCCAGCAGTTCCCTGGTTGGTAATGAAAAACTGTTTTTT.